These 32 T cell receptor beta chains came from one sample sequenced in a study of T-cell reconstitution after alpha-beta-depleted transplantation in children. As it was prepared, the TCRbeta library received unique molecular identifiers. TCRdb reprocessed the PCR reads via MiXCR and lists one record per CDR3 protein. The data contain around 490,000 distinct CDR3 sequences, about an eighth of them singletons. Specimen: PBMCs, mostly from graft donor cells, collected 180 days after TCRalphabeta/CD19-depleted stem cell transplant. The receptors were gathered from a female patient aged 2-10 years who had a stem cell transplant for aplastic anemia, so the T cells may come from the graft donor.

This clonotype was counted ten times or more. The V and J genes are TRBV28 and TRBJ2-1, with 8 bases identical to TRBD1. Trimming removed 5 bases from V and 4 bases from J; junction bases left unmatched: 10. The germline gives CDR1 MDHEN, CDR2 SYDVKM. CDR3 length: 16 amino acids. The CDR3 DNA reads TGTGCCAGCAGTCCCCTCGGACAGGGCAGGTACAATGAGCAGTTCTTC. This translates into CASSPLGQGRYNEQFF.

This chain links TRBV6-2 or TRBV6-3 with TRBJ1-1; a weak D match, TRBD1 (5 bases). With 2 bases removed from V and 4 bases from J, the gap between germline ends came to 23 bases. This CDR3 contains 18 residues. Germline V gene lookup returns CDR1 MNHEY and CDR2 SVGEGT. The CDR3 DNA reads TGTGCCAGCAGTTACCCCTTAGGCGACGGAAGGGGTGCCACTGAAGCTTTCTTT. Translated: CASSYPLGDGRGATEAFF.

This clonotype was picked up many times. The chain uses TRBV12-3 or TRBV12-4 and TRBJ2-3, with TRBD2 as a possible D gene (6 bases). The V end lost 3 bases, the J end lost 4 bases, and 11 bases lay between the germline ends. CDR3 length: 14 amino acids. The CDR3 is CASSLRGPPDTQYF. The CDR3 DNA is TGTGCCAGCAGTTTGCGGGGCCCCCCAGATACGCAGTATTTT.

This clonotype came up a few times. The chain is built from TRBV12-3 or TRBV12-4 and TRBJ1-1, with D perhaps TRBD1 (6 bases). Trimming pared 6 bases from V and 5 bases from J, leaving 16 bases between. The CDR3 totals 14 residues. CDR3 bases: TGTGCCAGCAGCCCTCTGGGAGGGGGGACTGAAGCTTTCTTT. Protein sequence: CASSPLGGGTEAFF.

CDR3 loop: CASSLRTSGRETQYF. The CDR3 DNA sequence: TGTGCCAGCAGCTTAAGGACTAGCGGGAGAGAGACCCAGTACTTC. The gene calls are TRBV7-9 and TRBJ2-5; the match to TRBD2 covers 13 bases. CDR1 SEHNR and CDR2 FQNEAQ come from the germline V gene (reference sequence). Trimming at V came to 2 bases and at J to 4 bases, leaving 1 base not matched to a gene. There are 15 residues in the CDR3.

CDR3 region: CSAREPGGAKNIQYF. CDR3 DNA sequence: TGCAGTGCTAGGGAACCGGGAGGCGCCAAAAACATTCAGTACTTC. The chain is built from TRBV20-1 and TRBJ2-4; 7 positions match TRBD2. Germline trimming cut 3 bases from V and 1 base from J; bases unmatched to any gene: 6. The V gene's germline CDR1 is DFQATT and CDR2 SNEGSKA (reference sequence). The CDR3 extends over 15 amino acids.

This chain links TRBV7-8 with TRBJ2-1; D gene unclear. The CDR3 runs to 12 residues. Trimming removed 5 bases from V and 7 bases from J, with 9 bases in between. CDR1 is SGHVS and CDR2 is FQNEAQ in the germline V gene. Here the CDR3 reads CASSPFNNEQFF. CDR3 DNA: TGTGCCAGCAGCCCTTTTAATAATGAGCAGTTCTTC.

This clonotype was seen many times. CDR3 sequence reads: CASSFWTSGSRDEQFF. The CDR3 DNA sequence: TGTGCCAGCAGTTTCTGGACTAGCGGGAGTAGGGATGAGCAGTTCTTC. This sequence joins TRBV6-5 and TRBJ2-1, with 13 bases lining up with TRBD2. After removal of 4 bases from V and 8 bases from J, the junction contained 8 bases not matched to a gene. The CDR3 totals 16 residues. Germline-derived CDR1 and CDR2 are MNHEY and SVGAGI.

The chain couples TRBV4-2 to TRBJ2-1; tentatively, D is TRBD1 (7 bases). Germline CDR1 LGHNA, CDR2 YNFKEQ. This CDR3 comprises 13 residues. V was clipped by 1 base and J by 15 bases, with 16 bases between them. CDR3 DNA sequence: TGTGCCAGCAGCCAAGGCAGGGGGGAGGCGGCGTTCTTC. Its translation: CASSQGRGEAAFF.

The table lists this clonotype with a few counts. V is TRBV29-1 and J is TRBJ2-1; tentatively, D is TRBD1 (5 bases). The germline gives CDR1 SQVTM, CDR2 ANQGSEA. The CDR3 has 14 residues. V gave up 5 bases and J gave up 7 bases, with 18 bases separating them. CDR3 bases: TGCAGCGTTCTCCGTCCCGCGACAGAAAATGAGCAGTTCTTC. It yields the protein CSVLRPATENEQFF.

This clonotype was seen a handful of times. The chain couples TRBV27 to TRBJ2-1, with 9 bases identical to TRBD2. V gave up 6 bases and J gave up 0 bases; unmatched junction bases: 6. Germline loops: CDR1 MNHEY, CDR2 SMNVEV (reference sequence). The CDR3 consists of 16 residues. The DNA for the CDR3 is TGTGCCAGCAGCGTAAGCGGGGGGAGCTCCTACAATGAGCAGTTCTTC. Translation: CASSVSGGSSYNEQFF.

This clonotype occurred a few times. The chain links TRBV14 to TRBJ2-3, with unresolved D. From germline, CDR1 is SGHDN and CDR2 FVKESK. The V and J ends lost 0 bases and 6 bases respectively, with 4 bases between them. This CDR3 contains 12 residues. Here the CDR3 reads CASSQDWDTQYF. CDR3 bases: TGTGCCAGCAGCCAAGATTGGGATACGCAGTATTTT.

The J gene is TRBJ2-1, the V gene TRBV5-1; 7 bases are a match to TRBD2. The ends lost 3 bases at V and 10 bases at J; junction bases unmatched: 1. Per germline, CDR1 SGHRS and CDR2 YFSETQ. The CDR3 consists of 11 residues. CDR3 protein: CASSWEGEQFF. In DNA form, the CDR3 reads TGCGCCAGCAGCTGGGAGGGGGAGCAGTTCTTC.

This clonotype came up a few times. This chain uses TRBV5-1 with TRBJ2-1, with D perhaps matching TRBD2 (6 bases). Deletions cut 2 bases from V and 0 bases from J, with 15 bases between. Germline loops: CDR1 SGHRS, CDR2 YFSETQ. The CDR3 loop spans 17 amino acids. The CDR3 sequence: CASSFLWAGSSYNEQFF. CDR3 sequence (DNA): TGCGCCAGCAGCTTCCTCTGGGCGGGGAGCTCCTACAATGAGCAGTTCTTC.

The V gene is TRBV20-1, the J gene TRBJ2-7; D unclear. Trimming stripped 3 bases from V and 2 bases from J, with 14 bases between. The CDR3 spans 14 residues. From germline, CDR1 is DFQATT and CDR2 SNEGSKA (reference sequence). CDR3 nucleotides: TGCAGTGCTAGTCGGTCTAGTAGGGCCTACGAGCAGTACTTC. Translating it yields CSASRSSRAYEQYF.

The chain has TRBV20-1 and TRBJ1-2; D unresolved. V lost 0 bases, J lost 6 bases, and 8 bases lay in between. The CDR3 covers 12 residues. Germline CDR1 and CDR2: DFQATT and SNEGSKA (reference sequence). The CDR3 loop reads CSARDGGDGYTF. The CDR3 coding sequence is TGCAGTGCTAGAGATGGAGGCGATGGCTACACCTTC.

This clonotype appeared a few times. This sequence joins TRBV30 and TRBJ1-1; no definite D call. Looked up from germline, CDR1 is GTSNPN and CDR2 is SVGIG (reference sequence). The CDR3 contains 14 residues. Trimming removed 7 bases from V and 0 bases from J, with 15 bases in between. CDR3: CASSGRIMNTEAFF. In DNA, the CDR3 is TGTGCCTCCTCGGGGAGGATCATGAACACTGAAGCTTTCTTT. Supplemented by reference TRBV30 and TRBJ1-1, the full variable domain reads SQTIHQWPATLVQPVGSPLSLECTVEGTSNPNLYWYRQAAGRGLQLLFYSVGIGQISSEVPQNLSASRPQDRQFILSSKKLLLSDSGFYLCASSGRIMNTEAFFGQGTRLTVV.

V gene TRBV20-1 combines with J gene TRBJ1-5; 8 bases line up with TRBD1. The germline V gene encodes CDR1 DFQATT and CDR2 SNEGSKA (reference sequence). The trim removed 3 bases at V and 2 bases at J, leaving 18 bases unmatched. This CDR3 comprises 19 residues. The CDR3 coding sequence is TGCAGTGCTAGGGCGGTGGGCGGACAGGGCATTTTTGGCAATCAGCCCCAGCATTTT. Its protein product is CSARAVGGQGIFGNQPQHF.

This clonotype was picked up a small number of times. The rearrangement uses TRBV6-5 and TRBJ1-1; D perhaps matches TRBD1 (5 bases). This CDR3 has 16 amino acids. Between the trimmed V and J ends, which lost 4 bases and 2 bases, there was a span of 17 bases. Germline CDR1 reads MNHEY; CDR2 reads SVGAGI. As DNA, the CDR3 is TGTGCCAGCAGTTTTCGTATTCAGGGAGTTAACACTGAAGCTTTCTTT. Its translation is CASSFRIQGVNTEAFF.

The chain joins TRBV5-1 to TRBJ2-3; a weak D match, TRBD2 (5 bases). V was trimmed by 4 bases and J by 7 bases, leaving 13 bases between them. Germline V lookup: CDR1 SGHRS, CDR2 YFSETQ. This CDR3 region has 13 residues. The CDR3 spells CASSVTLGNTQYF. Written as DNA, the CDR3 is TGCGCCAGCAGCGTGACACTAGGAAATACGCAGTATTTT.

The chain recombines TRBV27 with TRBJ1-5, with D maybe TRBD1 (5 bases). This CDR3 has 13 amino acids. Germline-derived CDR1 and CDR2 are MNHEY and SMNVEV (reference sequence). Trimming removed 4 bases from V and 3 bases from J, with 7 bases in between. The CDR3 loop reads CASSSRVNQPQHF. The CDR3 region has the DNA TGTGCCAGCAGTTCCAGGGTCAATCAGCCCCAGCATTTT.

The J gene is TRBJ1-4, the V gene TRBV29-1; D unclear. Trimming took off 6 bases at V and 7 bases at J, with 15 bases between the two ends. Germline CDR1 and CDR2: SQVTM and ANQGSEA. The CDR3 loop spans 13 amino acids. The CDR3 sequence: CSVPTESGEKLFF. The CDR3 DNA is TGCAGCGTCCCGACCGAGTCTGGTGAAAAACTGTTTTTT.

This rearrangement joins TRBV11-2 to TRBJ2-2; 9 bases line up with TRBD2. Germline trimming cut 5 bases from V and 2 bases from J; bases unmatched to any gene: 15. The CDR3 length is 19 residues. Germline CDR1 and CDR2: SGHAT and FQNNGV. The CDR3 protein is CASSPWGTAGGFNTGELFF. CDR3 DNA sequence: TGTGCCAGCAGCCCCTGGGGCACAGCGGGAGGCTTCAACACCGGGGAGCTGTTTTTT.

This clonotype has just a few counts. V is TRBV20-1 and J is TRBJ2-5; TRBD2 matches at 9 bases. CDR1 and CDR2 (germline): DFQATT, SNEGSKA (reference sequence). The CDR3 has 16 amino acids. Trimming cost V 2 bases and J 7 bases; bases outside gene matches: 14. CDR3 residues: CSARPPGLAVLATQYF. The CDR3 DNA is TGCAGTGCTAGACCTCCGGGACTAGCTGTCCTCGCGACCCAGTACTTC.

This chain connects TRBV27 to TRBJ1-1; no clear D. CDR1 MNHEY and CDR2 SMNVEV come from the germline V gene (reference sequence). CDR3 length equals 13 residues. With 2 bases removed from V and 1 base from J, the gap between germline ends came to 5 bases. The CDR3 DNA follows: TGTGCCAGCAGTTTAACGACGAACACTGAAGCTTTCTTT. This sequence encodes CASSLTTNTEAFF.

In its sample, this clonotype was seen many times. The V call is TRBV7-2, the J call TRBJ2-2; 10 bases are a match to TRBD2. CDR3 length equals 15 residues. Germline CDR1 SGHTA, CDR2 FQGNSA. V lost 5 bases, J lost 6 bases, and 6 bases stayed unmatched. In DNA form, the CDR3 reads TGTGCCAGCAGCCGAGCGGGAGGGCCTTCCGGGGAGCTGTTTTTT. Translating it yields CASSRAGGPSGELFF.

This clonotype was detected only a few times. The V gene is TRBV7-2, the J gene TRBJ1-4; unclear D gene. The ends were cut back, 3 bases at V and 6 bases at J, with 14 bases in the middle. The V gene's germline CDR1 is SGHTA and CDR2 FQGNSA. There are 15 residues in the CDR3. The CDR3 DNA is TGTGCCAGCAGCTTGGGTTTGGCGGAATATGAAAAACTGTTTTTT. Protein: CASSLGLAEYEKLFF. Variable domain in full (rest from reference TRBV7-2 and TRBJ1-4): GAGVSQSPSNKVTEKGKDVELRCDPISGHTALYWYRQSLGQGLEFLIYFQGNSAPDKSGLPSDRFSAERTGGSVSTLTIQRTQQEDSAVYLCASSLGLAEYEKLFFGSGTQLSVL.

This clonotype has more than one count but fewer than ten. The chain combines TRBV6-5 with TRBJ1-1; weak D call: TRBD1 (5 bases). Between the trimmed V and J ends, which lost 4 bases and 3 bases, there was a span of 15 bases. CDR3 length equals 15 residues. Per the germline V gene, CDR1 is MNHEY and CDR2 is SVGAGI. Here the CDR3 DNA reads TGTGCCAGCAGTTGGGGGTCGGCAGACCACACTGAAGCTTTCTTT. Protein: CASSWGSADHTEAFF.

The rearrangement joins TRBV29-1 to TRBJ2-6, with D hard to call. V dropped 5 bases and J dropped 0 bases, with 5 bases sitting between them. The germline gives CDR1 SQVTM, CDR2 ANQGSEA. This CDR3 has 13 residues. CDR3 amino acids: CSVKSSGANVLTF. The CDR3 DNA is TGCAGCGTTAAGAGCTCTGGGGCCAACGTCCTGACTTTC.

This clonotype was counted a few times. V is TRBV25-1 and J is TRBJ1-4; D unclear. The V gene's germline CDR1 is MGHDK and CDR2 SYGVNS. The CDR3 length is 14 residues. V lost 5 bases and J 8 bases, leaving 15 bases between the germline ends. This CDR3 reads CASSSGSPGEKLFF. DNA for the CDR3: TGTGCCAGCAGTTCAGGCTCCCCTGGGGAAAAACTGTTTTTT.

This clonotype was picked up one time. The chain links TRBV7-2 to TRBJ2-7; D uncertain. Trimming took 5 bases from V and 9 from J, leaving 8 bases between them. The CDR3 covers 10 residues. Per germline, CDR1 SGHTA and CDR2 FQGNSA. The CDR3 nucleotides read TGTGCCAGCAGCCCAATGGGGCAGTACGTC. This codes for CASSPMGQYV.

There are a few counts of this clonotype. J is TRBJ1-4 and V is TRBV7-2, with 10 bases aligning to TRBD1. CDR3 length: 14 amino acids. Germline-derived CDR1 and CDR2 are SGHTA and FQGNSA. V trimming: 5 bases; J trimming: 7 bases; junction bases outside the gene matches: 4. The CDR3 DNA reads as TGTGCCAGCAGCGAGGACAGGGGGAGTGAAAAACTGTTTTTT. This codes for CASSEDRGSEKLFF.